This record concerns one T cell receptor beta chain sequence. Profiling relied on immunoSEQ multiplex PCR, and the TCRdb table lists in-frame clones only, not all of them. The data hold about 1,500,000 clones, with 96% observed a single time. The sample comes from a study of shared clonotypes between healthy human individuals. This CDR3 has 17 amino acids. The germline V gene encodes CDR1 GTSNPN and CDR2 SVGIG (reference sequence). V lost 0 bases, J lost 4 bases, and 10 bases stayed unmatched. Sequencing input: naive CD4+ T cells sorted from blood. Sample subset: CD45RA+ positively selected. The chain joins TRBV30 to TRBJ2-2; TRBD1 agrees at 8 bases. This receptor was taken from a man aged 25-45 years in good health. The CDR3 spells CAWSVLSGGSSTGELFF. The DNA of the CDR3 is TGTGCCTGGAGTGTACTTTCAGGGGGCTCGAGCACCGGGGAGCTGTTTTTT.